The rows below give T cell receptor beta chains drawn from one sample of a study of blood T cell repertoires in COVID-19. Clones were sequenced by immunoSEQ multiplex PCR, and TCRdb holds only the in-frame ones, with some missing. The sample holds around 380,000 clones, about four fifths seen once. The source material was peripheral blood. These receptors all stem from a human donor with acute or convalescent COVID-19. The donor label of this sample is uncertain. Each CDR3 is given with its conserved first and last residue. A D gene is named only where the DNA matches it firmly. Some rows have no size entry. The others give once, few or many, or a class for an expanded clone.

CDR3nt: TGTGCCTGGTATAGCAGGGCTGGGGCCAACGTCCTGACTTTC
CDR3aa: CAWYSRAGANVLTF
len: 14
v_gene: TRBV30
d_gene: NA
abundance: NA
j_gene: TRBJ2-6

CDR3nt: TGTGCCAGCAGCCACAGGGTGGGGAATCAGCCCCAGCATTTT
CDR3aa: CASSHRVGNQPQHF
len: 14
v_gene: TRBV7-2
d_gene: NA
abundance: NA
j_gene: TRBJ1-5

CDR3nt: TGCAGCGTTGTGGGTCTGGGGACAGGGCTGGAGAATGAGCAGTTCTTC
CDR3aa: CSVVGLGTGLENEQFF
len: 16
v_gene: TRBV29-1
d_gene: TRBD1
abundance: NA
j_gene: TRBJ2-1

CDR3nt: TGTGCCAGCACCCTAACCGGGTCTTTAAATTACGAGCAGTACTTC
CDR3aa: CASTLTGSLNYEQYF
len: 15
v_gene: TRBV5-5
d_gene: NA
abundance: NA
j_gene: TRBJ2-7

CDR3nt: TGTGCCAGCAGCTACACCGGGACAGGGATCAACGAGCAGTACTTC
CDR3aa: CASSYTGTGINEQYF
len: 15
v_gene: TRBV5-8
d_gene: TRBD1
abundance: NA
j_gene: TRBJ2-7

CDR3nt: TGCGCCAGCAGCTTGGGGCAGGGGTCGGTTACCGCTGAAGCTTTCTTT
CDR3aa: CASSLGQGSVTAEAFF
len: 16
v_gene: TRBV5-1
d_gene: NA
abundance: NA
j_gene: TRBJ1-1

CDR3nt: TGTGCCAGCAGTTTAACATATCCGGGACAGGGACACAATCAGCCCCAGCATTTT
CDR3aa: CASSLTYPGQGHNQPQHF
len: 18
v_gene: TRBV27
d_gene: TRBD1
abundance: NA
j_gene: TRBJ1-5

CDR3nt: TGTGCCAGCAGTCCCAGCGGGAGGGTCACCGGGGAGCTGTTTTTT
CDR3aa: CASSPSGRVTGELFF
len: 15
v_gene: TRBV6-2/TRBV6-3
d_gene: TRBD2
abundance: once
j_gene: TRBJ2-2

CDR3nt: TGTGCCAGCAGTGAAGGCTTGAGCTCCTATAATTCACCCCTCCACTTT
CDR3aa: CASSEGLSSYNSPLHF
len: 16
v_gene: TRBV6-1
d_gene: NA
abundance: NA
j_gene: TRBJ1-6

CDR3nt: TGTGCCAGCAGTTCAGGGTCCGAGCAGTTCTTC
CDR3aa: CASSSGSEQFF
len: 11
v_gene: TRBV7-9
d_gene: NA
abundance: few
j_gene: TRBJ2-1

CDR3nt: TGTGCCAGCAGCTCCGGGGGTCCTGCTAACTATGGCTACACCTTC
CDR3aa: CASSSGGPANYGYTF
len: 15
v_gene: TRBV7-2
d_gene: NA
abundance: few
j_gene: TRBJ1-2

CDR3nt: TGTGCCAGCAGCGGGACAGCCTTCTATGGCTACACCTTC
CDR3aa: CASSGTAFYGYTF
len: 13
v_gene: TRBV12-3/TRBV12-4
d_gene: TRBD1
abundance: NA
j_gene: TRBJ1-2

CDR3nt: TGTGCCAGCAGTAGCGGGGCCCTAGACTCCTACGAGCAGTACTTC
CDR3aa: CASSSGALDSYEQYF
len: 15
v_gene: TRBV28
d_gene: TRBD2
abundance: NA
j_gene: TRBJ2-7

CDR3nt: TGTGCCAGCAGCTTAGGCAGGACAGGAGATGGCTACACCTTC
CDR3aa: CASSLGRTGDGYTF
len: 14
v_gene: TRBV7-2
d_gene: TRBD1
abundance: NA
j_gene: TRBJ1-2

CDR3nt: TGCAGCGTTCGGGGGGGCCTCTACAATGAGCAGTTCTTC
CDR3aa: CSVRGGLYNEQFF
len: 13
v_gene: TRBV29-1
d_gene: TRBD2
abundance: NA
j_gene: TRBJ2-1

CDR3nt: TGTGCCAGCGGTCTAGCGTCCACAGATACGCAGTATTTT
CDR3aa: CASGLASTDTQYF
len: 13
v_gene: TRBV6-6
d_gene: NA
abundance: NA
j_gene: TRBJ2-3

CDR3nt: TGTGCCTGGGGTTTTAAGACAGCCGGAAGGTGGGAAGCTTTCTTT
CDR3aa: CAWGFKTAGRWEAFF
len: 15
v_gene: TRBV30
d_gene: NA
abundance: once
j_gene: TRBJ1-1

CDR3nt: TGTGCCAGCAGTTTATCGATACTAATTCGCACAGATACGCAGTATTTT
CDR3aa: CASSLSILIRTDTQYF
len: 16
v_gene: TRBV27
d_gene: NA
abundance: few
j_gene: TRBJ2-3

CDR3nt: TGTGCCAGCAGCTTAGGCGTGAACACCGGGGAGCTGTTTTTT
CDR3aa: CASSLGVNTGELFF
len: 14
v_gene: TRBV7-8
d_gene: NA
abundance: NA
j_gene: TRBJ2-2

CDR3nt: TGTGCCTGGAGTGTACGTAGGCTAGCGGGGGTCTACGAGCAGTACTTC
CDR3aa: CAWSVRRLAGVYEQYF
len: 16
v_gene: TRBV30
d_gene: TRBD2
abundance: NA
j_gene: TRBJ2-7

CDR3nt: TGTGCCAGCAGCCAATACGCGACGGGACACCAGAACACTGAAGCTTTCTTT
CDR3aa: CASSQYATGHQNTEAFF
len: 17
v_gene: TRBV3-1/TRBV3-2
d_gene: NA
abundance: NA
j_gene: TRBJ1-1

CDR3nt: TGCAGTGCGACTGCGGGGGGACCCCTCCACTTT
CDR3aa: CSATAGGPLHF
len: 11
v_gene: TRBV20-1
d_gene: NA
abundance: NA
j_gene: TRBJ1-6

CDR3nt: TGCGCCAGCAGATCCAGCGGGGGTCACGTTTACAATGAGCAGTTCTTC
CDR3aa: CASRSSGGHVYNEQFF
len: 16
v_gene: TRBV5-1
d_gene: TRBD2
abundance: NA
j_gene: TRBJ2-1

CDR3nt: TGTGCCTGGAGTGCCTGGAAGGGGCCCCTCAAGAACACTGAAGCTTTCTTT
CDR3aa: CAWSAWKGPLKNTEAFF
len: 17
v_gene: TRBV30
d_gene: NA
abundance: NA
j_gene: TRBJ1-1

CDR3nt: TGTGCCAGCAGTGAAGGGATAGCGGGACCCACAGATACGCAGTATTTT
CDR3aa: CASSEGIAGPTDTQYF
len: 16
v_gene: TRBV2
d_gene: TRBD2
abundance: NA
j_gene: TRBJ2-3

CDR3nt: TGTGCCAGCTCACCAGGGGCTGTCCAAGAGACCCAGTACTTC
CDR3aa: CASSPGAVQETQYF
len: 14
v_gene: TRBV18
d_gene: NA
abundance: NA
j_gene: TRBJ2-5

CDR3nt: TGTGCCAGCAGCTTAGTTATGGGCGACTCTGGGGCCAACGTCCTGACTTTC
CDR3aa: CASSLVMGDSGANVLTF
len: 17
v_gene: TRBV7-6
d_gene: NA
abundance: NA
j_gene: TRBJ2-6

CDR3nt: TGTGCCAGCAGCTTGGAGACAGGACGGCGTGGCTACACCTTC
CDR3aa: CASSLETGRRGYTF
len: 14
v_gene: TRBV5-4
d_gene: NA
abundance: NA
j_gene: TRBJ1-2

CDR3nt: TGTGCCAGTAGTGTCTCCCAGGGTTATCAGCCCCAGCATTTT
CDR3aa: CASSVSQGYQPQHF
len: 14
v_gene: TRBV19
d_gene: NA
abundance: NA
j_gene: TRBJ1-5

CDR3nt: TGTGCCAGCAGCCTCGGGACTAGCGGGGGGCAAGAGACCCAGTACTTC
CDR3aa: CASSLGTSGGQETQYF
len: 16
v_gene: TRBV2
d_gene: TRBD2
abundance: once
j_gene: TRBJ2-5

CDR3nt: TGTGCCAGTAGCGGGACAGGGCAACCGAGCTCCTATAATTCACCCCTCCACTTT
CDR3aa: CASSGTGQPSSYNSPLHF
len: 18
v_gene: TRBV19
d_gene: TRBD1
abundance: NA
j_gene: TRBJ1-6

CDR3nt: TGTGCCAGCAGTTACCATAGCGGAGCTAGCACAGATACGCAGTATTTT
CDR3aa: CASSYHSGASTDTQYF
len: 16
v_gene: TRBV6-5
d_gene: NA
abundance: NA
j_gene: TRBJ2-3

CDR3nt: TGCGCCAGCAGCTTGGAGGGGCCCACTGAAGCTTTCTTT
CDR3aa: CASSLEGPTEAFF
len: 13
v_gene: TRBV5-1
d_gene: NA
abundance: NA
j_gene: TRBJ1-1

CDR3nt: TGTGCCAGCAGTTTGGGCGGGGGCTACAGGAAAAGCTATGGCTACACCTTC
CDR3aa: CASSLGGGYRKSYGYTF
len: 17
v_gene: TRBV28
d_gene: NA
abundance: NA
j_gene: TRBJ1-2

CDR3nt: TGTGCCAGCTCACCGCAACAGGGCGATGAGCAGTTCTTC
CDR3aa: CASSPQQGDEQFF
len: 13
v_gene: TRBV18
d_gene: NA
abundance: once
j_gene: TRBJ2-1

CDR3nt: TGTGCCAGCAGTTTGGGGGGTTTCGCAGCTTTCTTT
CDR3aa: CASSLGGFAAFF
len: 12
v_gene: TRBV28
d_gene: NA
abundance: NA
j_gene: TRBJ1-1

CDR3nt: TGTGCCAGCGGGCTCGCTTCCTTATATCCCCAGCATTTT
CDR3aa: CASGLASLYPQHF
len: 13
v_gene: TRBV12-3/TRBV12-4
d_gene: NA
abundance: NA
j_gene: TRBJ1-5

CDR3nt: TGTGCCAGCAGCTTAGGGGCGGGAGTTAACTATGGCTACACCTTC
CDR3aa: CASSLGAGVNYGYTF
len: 15
v_gene: TRBV7-2
d_gene: NA
abundance: NA
j_gene: TRBJ1-2

CDR3nt: TGTGCCAGCAGCTTAGATGGAGGTGAGCAGTTCTTC
CDR3aa: CASSLDGGEQFF
len: 12
v_gene: TRBV13
d_gene: NA
abundance: NA
j_gene: TRBJ2-1

CDR3nt: TGTGCCAGCAGTGGGGACAGCTTGGGACAGTTCTTC
CDR3aa: CASSGDSLGQFF
len: 12
v_gene: TRBV2
d_gene: TRBD1
abundance: NA
j_gene: TRBJ2-1

CDR3nt: TGTGCCAGCAGCTGGACGGGACTAGCGGGAGCAGATACGCAGTATTTT
CDR3aa: CASSWTGLAGADTQYF
len: 16
v_gene: TRBV7-9
d_gene: TRBD2
abundance: NA
j_gene: TRBJ2-3

CDR3nt: TGTGCCAGCAGCTTGGTTTACGGACAGGGGTACTATGGCTACACCTTC
CDR3aa: CASSLVYGQGYYGYTF
len: 16
v_gene: TRBV5-5
d_gene: TRBD1
abundance: NA
j_gene: TRBJ1-2

CDR3nt: TGCAGCGTTCAGCGGGAACTGAACACTGAAGCTTTCTTT
CDR3aa: CSVQRELNTEAFF
len: 13
v_gene: TRBV29-1
d_gene: NA
abundance: NA
j_gene: TRBJ1-1

CDR3nt: TGTGCCAGCAGCTCCCTTGATGCGGGGAATTCACCCCTCCACTTT
CDR3aa: CASSSLDAGNSPLHF
len: 15
v_gene: TRBV7-9
d_gene: NA
abundance: NA
j_gene: TRBJ1-6

CDR3nt: TGTGCCAGTCATCTAGCGGGAGGGCAGTACAATGAGCAGTTCTTC
CDR3aa: CASHLAGGQYNEQFF
len: 15
v_gene: TRBV19
d_gene: TRBD2
abundance: NA
j_gene: TRBJ2-1

CDR3nt: TGTGCCAGCAGCCAACTAGCGGGAGGTCCCAATGAGCAGTTCTTC
CDR3aa: CASSQLAGGPNEQFF
len: 15
v_gene: TRBV4-2
d_gene: TRBD2
abundance: NA
j_gene: TRBJ2-1

CDR3nt: TGTGCCAGCGCGCTAGCGTGGGAGACCCAGTACTTC
CDR3aa: CASALAWETQYF
len: 12
v_gene: TRBV3-1/TRBV3-2
d_gene: NA
abundance: NA
j_gene: TRBJ2-5

CDR3nt: TGTGCCAGCTCACCTAGGACACAGAACACTGAAGCTTTCTTT
CDR3aa: CASSPRTQNTEAFF
len: 14
v_gene: TRBV18
d_gene: NA
abundance: once
j_gene: TRBJ1-1

CDR3nt: TGTGCCAGCAGAACAGGGTGGAGTCAGCCCCAGCATTTT
CDR3aa: CASRTGWSQPQHF
len: 13
v_gene: TRBV28
d_gene: NA
abundance: NA
j_gene: TRBJ1-5

CDR3nt: TGTGCCAGTAGATCAGGGTCCGGGGGGATGAGCAATCAGCCCCAGCATTTT
CDR3aa: CASRSGSGGMSNQPQHF
len: 17
v_gene: TRBV19
d_gene: NA
abundance: NA
j_gene: TRBJ1-5

CDR3nt: TGTGCCAGCAGCCGTCACGCGGGGCTGGTCGGCTACACCTTC
CDR3aa: CASSRHAGLVGYTF
len: 14
v_gene: TRBV14
d_gene: NA
abundance: few
j_gene: TRBJ1-2

CDR3nt: TGTGCCAGCAGCCTCGACTCCGGGACTAGCGGGAGAAATGAGCAGTTCTTC
CDR3aa: CASSLDSGTSGRNEQFF
len: 17
v_gene: TRBV7-9
d_gene: TRBD2
abundance: NA
j_gene: TRBJ2-1

CDR3nt: TGTGCCAGCAATCAAGAGGGCCCCATAGGAGGCTACACCTTC
CDR3aa: CASNQEGPIGGYTF
len: 14
v_gene: TRBV7-9
d_gene: NA
abundance: NA
j_gene: TRBJ1-2

CDR3nt: TGTGCCACCAGCGGGGGACAGGGTTGGAATTCACCCCTCCACTTT
CDR3aa: CATSGGQGWNSPLHF
len: 15
v_gene: TRBV15
d_gene: TRBD1
abundance: NA
j_gene: TRBJ1-6

CDR3nt: TGTGCCTGGAGTAAGCAGCGGGGTAATGAGCAGTTCTTC
CDR3aa: CAWSKQRGNEQFF
len: 13
v_gene: TRBV30
d_gene: TRBD2
abundance: NA
j_gene: TRBJ2-1

CDR3nt: TGTGCCAGCAGCCAAGACAGGGCAGTCGGATCACCCCTCCACTTT
CDR3aa: CASSQDRAVGSPLHF
len: 15
v_gene: TRBV4-2
d_gene: NA
abundance: NA
j_gene: TRBJ1-6

CDR3nt: TGTGCCAGCAGACGCAGGGGCGCAAGTTATGGCTACACCTTC
CDR3aa: CASRRRGASYGYTF
len: 14
v_gene: TRBV27
d_gene: NA
abundance: NA
j_gene: TRBJ1-2

CDR3nt: TGTGCCAGCGGTCAGGGCATTGAGAGGCCCTACGAGCAGTACTTC
CDR3aa: CASGQGIERPYEQYF
len: 15
v_gene: TRBV6-5
d_gene: NA
abundance: NA
j_gene: TRBJ2-7

CDR3nt: TGTGCCAGCAGCACACAAGGTGAGACTAGCGGGTCGTCACCTTGCACAGATACGCAGTATTTT
CDR3aa: CASSTQGETSGSSPCTDTQYF
len: 21
v_gene: TRBV21-1
d_gene: NA
abundance: NA
j_gene: TRBJ2-3